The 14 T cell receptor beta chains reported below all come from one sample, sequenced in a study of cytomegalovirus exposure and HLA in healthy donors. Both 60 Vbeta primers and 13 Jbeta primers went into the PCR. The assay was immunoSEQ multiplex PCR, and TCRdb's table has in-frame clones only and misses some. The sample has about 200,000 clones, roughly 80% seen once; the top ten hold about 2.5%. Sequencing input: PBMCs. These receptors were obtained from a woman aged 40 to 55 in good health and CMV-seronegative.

The CDR3 loop reads CASTGTNSYEQYF. The CDR3, as DNA: TGTGCCAGCACCGGGACAAATTCCTACGAGCAGTACTTC. The genes are TRBV6-5 and TRBJ2-7; D is perhaps TRBD1 (6 bases). Looked up from germline, CDR1 is MNHEY and CDR2 is SVGAGI. The CDR3 covers 13 residues. V shed 7 bases and J shed 1 base, with 11 bases lying between them.

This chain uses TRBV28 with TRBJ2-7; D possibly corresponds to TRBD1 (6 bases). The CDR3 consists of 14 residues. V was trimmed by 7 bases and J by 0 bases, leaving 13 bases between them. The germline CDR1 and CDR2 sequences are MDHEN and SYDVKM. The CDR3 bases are TGTGCCAGCACACAGGGCTATAGCTCCTACGAGCAGTACTTC. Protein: CASTQGYSSYEQYF.

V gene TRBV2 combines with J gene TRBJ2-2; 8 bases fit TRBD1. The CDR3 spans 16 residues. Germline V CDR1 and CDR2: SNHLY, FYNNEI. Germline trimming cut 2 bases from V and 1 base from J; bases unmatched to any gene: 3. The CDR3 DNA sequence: TGTGCCAGCAGTGAATCCGGGACAGGGAACACCGGGGAGCTGTTTTTT. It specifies CASSESGTGNTGELFF.

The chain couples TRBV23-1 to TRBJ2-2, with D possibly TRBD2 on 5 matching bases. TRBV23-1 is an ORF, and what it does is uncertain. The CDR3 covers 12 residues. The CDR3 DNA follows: TGCGCGCGGCGGGTGCGAACCGGGGAGCTGTTTTTT. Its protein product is CARRVRTGELFF.

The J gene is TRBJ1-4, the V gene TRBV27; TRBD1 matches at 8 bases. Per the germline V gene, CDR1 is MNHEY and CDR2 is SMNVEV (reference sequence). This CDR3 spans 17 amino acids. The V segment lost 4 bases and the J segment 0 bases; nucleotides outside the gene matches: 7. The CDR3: CASSYHRGSATNEKLFF. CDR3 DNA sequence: TGTGCCAGCAGTTACCACAGGGGGAGTGCAACTAATGAAAAACTGTTTTTT.

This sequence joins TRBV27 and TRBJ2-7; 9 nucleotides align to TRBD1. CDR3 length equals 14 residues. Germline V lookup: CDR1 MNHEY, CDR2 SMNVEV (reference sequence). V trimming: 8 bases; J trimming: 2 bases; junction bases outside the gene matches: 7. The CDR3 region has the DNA TGTGCCAGCCGAAGTACAGGGGGCACCTACGAGCAGTACTTC. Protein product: CASRSTGGTYEQYF.

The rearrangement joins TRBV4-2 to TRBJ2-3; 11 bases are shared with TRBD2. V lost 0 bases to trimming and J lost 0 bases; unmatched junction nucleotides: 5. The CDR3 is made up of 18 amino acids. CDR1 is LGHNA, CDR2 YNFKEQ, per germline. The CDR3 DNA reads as TGTGCCAGCAGCCAAGATCGGTCTAGCGGGAGGAGCACAGATACGCAGTATTTT. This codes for CASSQDRSSGRSTDTQYF.

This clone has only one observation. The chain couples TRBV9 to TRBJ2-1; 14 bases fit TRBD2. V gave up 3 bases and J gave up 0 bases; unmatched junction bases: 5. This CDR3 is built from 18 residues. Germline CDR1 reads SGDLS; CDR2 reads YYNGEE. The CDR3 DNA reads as TGTGCCAGCAGCGGGACTAGCGGGAGGACCCTCTCCTACAATGAGCAGTTCTTC. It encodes CASSGTSGRTLSYNEQFF. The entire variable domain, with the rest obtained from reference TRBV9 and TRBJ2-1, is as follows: DSGVTQTPKHLITATGQRVTLRCSPRSGDLSVYWYQQSLDQGLQFLIQYYNGEERAKGNILERFSAQQFPDLHSELNLSSLELGDSALYFCASSGTSGRTLSYNEQFFGPGTRLTVL.

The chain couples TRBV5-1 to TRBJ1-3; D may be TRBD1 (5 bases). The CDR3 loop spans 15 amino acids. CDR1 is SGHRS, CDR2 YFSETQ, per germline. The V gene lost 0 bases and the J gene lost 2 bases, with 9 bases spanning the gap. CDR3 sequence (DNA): TGCGCCAGCAGCTTGGACGGGGGAACTGGAAACACCATATATTTT. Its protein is CASSLDGGTGNTIYF.

CDR3 sequence reads: CASSPFSSGANVLTF. The DNA for the CDR3 is TGTGCCAGCAGCCCTTTCAGCTCTGGGGCCAACGTCCTGACTTTC. The chain uses TRBV5-5 and TRBJ2-6, with D unclear. Germline-derived CDR1 and CDR2 are SGHKS and YYEKEE (reference sequence). This CDR3 spans 15 amino acids. V was trimmed by 4 bases and J by 0 bases, leaving 8 bases between them.

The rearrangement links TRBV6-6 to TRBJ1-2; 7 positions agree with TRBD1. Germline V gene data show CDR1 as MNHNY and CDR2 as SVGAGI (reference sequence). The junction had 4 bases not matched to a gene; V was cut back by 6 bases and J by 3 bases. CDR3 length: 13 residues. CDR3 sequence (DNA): TGTGCCAGCAGGAGGGGGCAAGACTATGGCTACACCTTC. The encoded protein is CASRRGQDYGYTF.

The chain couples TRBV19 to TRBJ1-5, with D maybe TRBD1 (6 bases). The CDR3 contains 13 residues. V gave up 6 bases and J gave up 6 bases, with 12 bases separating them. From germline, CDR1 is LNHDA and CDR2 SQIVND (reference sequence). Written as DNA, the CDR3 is TGTGCCAGTAGACAGGGATCGGGTCAGCCCCAGCATTTT. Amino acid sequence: CASRQGSGQPQHF.

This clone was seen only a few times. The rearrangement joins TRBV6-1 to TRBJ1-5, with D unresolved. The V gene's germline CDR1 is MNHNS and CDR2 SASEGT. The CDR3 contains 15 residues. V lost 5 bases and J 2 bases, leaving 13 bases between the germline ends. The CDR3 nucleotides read TGTGCCAGCAGTAGTGGGGTGGGAGGCAATCAGCCCCAGCATTTT. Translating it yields CASSSGVGGNQPQHF.

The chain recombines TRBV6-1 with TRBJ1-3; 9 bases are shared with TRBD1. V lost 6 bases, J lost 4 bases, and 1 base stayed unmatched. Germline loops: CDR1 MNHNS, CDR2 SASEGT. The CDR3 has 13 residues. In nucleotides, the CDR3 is TGTGCCAGCAGGGACAGGGGCGGAAACACCATATATTTT. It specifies CASRDRGGNTIYF.